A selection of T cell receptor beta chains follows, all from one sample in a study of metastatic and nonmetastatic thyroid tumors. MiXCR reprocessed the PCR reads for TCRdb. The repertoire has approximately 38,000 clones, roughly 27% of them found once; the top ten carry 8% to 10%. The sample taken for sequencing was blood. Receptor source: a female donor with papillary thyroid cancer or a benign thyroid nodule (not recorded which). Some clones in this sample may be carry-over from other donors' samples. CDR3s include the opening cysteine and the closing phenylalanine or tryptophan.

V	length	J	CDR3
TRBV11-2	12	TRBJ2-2	CASSPGLGELFF
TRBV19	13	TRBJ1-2	CASKSGIGRGYTF
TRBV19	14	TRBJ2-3	CASNAGSGTDTQYF
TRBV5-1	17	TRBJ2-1	CASSLQGTGATYNEQFF
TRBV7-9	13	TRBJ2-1	CASSFRGSGEQFF
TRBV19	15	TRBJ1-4	CASSMRSVTNEKLFF
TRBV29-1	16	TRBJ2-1	CSVDLVGTSYNNEQFF
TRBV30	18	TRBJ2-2	CAWMIRIRDRGPAGELFF
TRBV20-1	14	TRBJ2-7	CSARGVAGTYEQYF
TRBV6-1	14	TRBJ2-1	CASSSGSWGNEQFF
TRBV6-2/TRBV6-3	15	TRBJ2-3	CANHPGAGDINRQYF
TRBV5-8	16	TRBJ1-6	CASSPMTGGAWSPLHF
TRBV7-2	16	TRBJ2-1	CASSLGAGPSYNEQFF
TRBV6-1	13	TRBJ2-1	CASSWDGQGEQFF
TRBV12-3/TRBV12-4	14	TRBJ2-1	CASSQGAVYNEQFF
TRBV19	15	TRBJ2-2	CASSIPGRGTGELFF
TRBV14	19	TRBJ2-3	CASSQPHGTRGSSTDTQYF
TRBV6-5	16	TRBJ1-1	CASSYSGRSGNTEAFF
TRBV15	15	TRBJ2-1	CATSIGESSYNEQFF
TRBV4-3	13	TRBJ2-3	CASSPRGRPTQYF
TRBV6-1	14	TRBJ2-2	CASSWDTNTGELFF
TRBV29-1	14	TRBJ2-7	CSVEGGVTGNEQYF
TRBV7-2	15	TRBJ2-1	CASSLLDSSYNEQFF
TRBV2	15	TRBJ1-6	CASSQGSSYNSPLHF
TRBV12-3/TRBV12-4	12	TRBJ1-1	CASSLGNTEAFF
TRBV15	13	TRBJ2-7	CATRGTGLDEQYF
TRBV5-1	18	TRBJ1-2	CASSLRPGTGGNNYGYTF
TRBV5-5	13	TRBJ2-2	CASLLLGTGELFF
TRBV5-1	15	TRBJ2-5	CASSRSGSAQETQYF
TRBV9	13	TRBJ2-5	CASSVDGQETQYF
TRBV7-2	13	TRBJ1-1	CASSLVGSTEAFF
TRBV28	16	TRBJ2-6	CASRGTGPSGANVLTF
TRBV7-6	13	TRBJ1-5	CASSAGAGQPQHF
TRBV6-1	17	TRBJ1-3	CASSEVTGGFSGNTIYF
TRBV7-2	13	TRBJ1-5	CASSGGWDQPQHF
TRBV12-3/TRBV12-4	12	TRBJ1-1	CASLQDTVEAFF
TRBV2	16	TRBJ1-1	CASSEALGVRNTEAFF
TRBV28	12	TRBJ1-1	CASSSGTTEAFF
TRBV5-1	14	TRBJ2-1	CASSLSSGYNEQFF
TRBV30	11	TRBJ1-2	CAWSVLSVYTF
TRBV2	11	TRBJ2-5	CASSQELTQYF
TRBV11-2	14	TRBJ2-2	CASSLRGYTWELLF
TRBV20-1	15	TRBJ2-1	CSAREGTSGNNEQFF
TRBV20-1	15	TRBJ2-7	CSSRELAGVIYEQYF
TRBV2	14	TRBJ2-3	CASSEGAGTDTQYF
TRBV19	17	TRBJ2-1	CASSIGTSGLSYNEQFF